This TCR beta chain was recorded in a study of cytotoxic CD8 clonotypes in ibrutinib-treated CLL. Overall study: After median around 68 months, around 14 stayed in remission, approximately 12 progressed; responses around 25 partial, 2 complete.

Germline CDR1 reads SGDLS; CDR2 reads YYNGEE. V was pared by 3 bases and J by 4 bases, with 7 bases between. This CDR3 region has 12 residues. Libraries were prepared by immunoSEQ multiplex PCR; TCRdb keeps only in-frame clonotypes and omits some of them. Of about 300,000 clones in the sample, over 55% were seen once. This sequence joins TRBV9 and TRBJ1-2; no firm D call. The specimen comprised PBMCs, sampled after 36 months of ibrutinib treatment. The clonotype originates from a human donor with chronic lymphocytic leukemia. The CDR3 reads CASSAEPYGYTF. As DNA, the CDR3 is TGTGCCAGCAGCGCGGAGCCCTATGGCTACACCTTC.